This T cell receptor (beta chain) comes out of a study of blood T cell repertoires in COVID-19. Study-wide background: The United States, Italy and Spain provided the acute and convalescent COVID-19 samples. T cells, B-cell-depleted T cells, or PBMCs supplied cDNA or gDNA.

A few counts support this clone. The CDR3 loop spans 14 amino acids. V was shortened by 3 bases and J by 2 bases, with 10 bases between the two germline ends. Germline V gives CDR1 LGHNA, CDR2 YSLEER. How the authors handled the data: Nucleated cell number was recorded as an estimate derived from reference gene primer amplification. The method was immunoSEQ multiplex PCR; TCRdb's version includes in-frame clones alone and lacks a portion of them. From that table come the V and J calls and clone size; the DNA was used to work out D and trimming. Of roughly 45,000 clones listed, 70% to 90% are singletons.

Sequenced input: peripheral blood. The chain uses TRBV4-3 and TRBJ1-2; D not resolved. The sequence came from a middle-aged man with active COVID-19. The CDR3 DNA reads as TGCGCCAGCAGCCACCTGACGGGAAACTATGGCTACACCTTC. It encodes CASSHLTGNYGYTF.